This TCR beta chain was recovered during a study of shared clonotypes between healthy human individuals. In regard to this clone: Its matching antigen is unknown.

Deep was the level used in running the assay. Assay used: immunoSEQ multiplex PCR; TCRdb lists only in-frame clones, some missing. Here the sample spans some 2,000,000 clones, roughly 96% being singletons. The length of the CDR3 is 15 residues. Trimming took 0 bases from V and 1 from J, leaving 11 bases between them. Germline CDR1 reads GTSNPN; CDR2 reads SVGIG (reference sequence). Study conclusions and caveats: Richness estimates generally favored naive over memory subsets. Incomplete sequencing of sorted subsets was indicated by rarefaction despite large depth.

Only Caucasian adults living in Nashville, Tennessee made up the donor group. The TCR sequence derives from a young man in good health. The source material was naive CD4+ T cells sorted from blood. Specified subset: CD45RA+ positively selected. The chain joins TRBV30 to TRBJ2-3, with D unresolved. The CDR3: CAWSVDAYGTDTQYF. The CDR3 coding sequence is TGTGCCTGGAGTGTTGATGCTTACGGCACAGATACGCAGTATTTT. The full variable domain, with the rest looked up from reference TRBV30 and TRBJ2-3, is SQTIHQWPATLVQPVGSPLSLECTVEGTSNPNLYWYRQAAGRGLQLLFYSVGIGQISSEVPQNLSASRPQDRQFILSSKKLLLSDSGFYLCAWSVDAYGTDTQYFGPGTRLTVL.